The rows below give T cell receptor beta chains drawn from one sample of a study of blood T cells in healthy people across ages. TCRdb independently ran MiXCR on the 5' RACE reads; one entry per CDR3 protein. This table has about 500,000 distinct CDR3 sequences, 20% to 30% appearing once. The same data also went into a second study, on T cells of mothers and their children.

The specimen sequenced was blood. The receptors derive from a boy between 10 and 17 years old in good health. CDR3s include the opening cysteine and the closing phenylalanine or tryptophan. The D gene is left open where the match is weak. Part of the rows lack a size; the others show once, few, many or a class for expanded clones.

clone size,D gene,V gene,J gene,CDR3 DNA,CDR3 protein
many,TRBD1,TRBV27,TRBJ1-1,TGTGCCAGCACCGCGATCAGGGGGACTGAAGCTTTCTTT,CASTAIRGTEAFF
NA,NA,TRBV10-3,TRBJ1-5,TGTGCCATCAGTGAGCCAACGGGGGGCAATCAGCCCCAGCATTTT,CAISEPTGGNQPQHF
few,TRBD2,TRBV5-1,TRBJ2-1,TGCGCCAGCAGCGTGGGACTAGCGGGGACTAATGAGCAGTTCTTC,CASSVGLAGTNEQFF
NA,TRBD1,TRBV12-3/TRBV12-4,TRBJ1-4,TGTGCCAGCAATCAACCGGGACAGGGGAACGAAAAACTGTTTTTT,CASNQPGQGNEKLFF
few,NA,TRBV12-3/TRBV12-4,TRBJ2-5,TGTGCCAGCAGTTCGATGGGGCGACTGGGGGGAACCCAGTACTTC,CASSSMGRLGGTQYF
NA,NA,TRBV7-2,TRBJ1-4,TGTGCCAGCAGTACGGGAGGAACTAATGAAAAACTGTTTTTT,CASSTGGTNEKLFF
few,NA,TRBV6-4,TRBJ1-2,TGTGCCAGCAATGTCCCCGGGGATCACGGCTACACCTTC,CASNVPGDHGYTF
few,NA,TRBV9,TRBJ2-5,TGTGCCAGCAGCGTAGAGGGGTTCCAAGAGACCCAGTACTTC,CASSVEGFQETQYF
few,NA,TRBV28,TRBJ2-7,TGTGCCACCAAGGGTACCTACGAGCAGTACTTC,CATKGTYEQYF
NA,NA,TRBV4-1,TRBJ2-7,TGCGCCAGCAGCCAAGAGCGGGGGCACTACGAGCAGTACTTC,CASSQERGHYEQYF
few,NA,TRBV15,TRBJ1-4,TGTGCCACCAGCAGACCCGTCTCGGCTGAAAAACTGTTTTTT,CATSRPVSAEKLFF
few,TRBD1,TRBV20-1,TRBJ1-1,TGCAGTGCCGATCAGGGGGCCACTGAAGCTTTCTTT,CSADQGATEAFF
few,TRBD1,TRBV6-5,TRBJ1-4,TGTGCCAGCAGCCCAGGGGGCGATAATGAAAAACTGTTTTTT,CASSPGGDNEKLFF
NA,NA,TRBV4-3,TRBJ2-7,TGCGCCAGCAGCCAAGATCAATGGGGGTACGAGCAGTACTTC,CASSQDQWGYEQYF
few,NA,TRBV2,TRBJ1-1,TGTGCCAGCAGTGAAGGGACGGGGCCGAACACTGAAGCTTTCTTT,CASSEGTGPNTEAFF
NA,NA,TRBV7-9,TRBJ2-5,TGTGCCAGCAGCCTCGAGGGTGCATGGCGTATGGAAGAGACCCAGTACTTC,CASSLEGAWRMEETQYF
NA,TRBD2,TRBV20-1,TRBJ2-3,TGCAGTGCTAGAGACCCTAGCGGGCCTAGCACAGATACGCAGTATTTT,CSARDPSGPSTDTQYF
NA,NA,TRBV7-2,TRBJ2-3,TGTGCCAGCAGCCGACTAGGGGGAGGGAATAGGGATACGCAGTATTTT,CASSRLGGGNRDTQYF
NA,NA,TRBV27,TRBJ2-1,TGTGCCAGCAGTCTTCAACTAGAGTTGTTTCATGAGCAGTTCTTC,CASSLQLELFHEQFF
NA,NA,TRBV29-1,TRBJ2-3,TGCAGCGTTGAGGAAGCGGATGGCACAGATACGCAGTATTTT,CSVEEADGTDTQYF
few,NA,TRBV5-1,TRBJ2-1,TGCGCCAGCAGCCCCCAGTGGGATTCGGACAATGAGCAGTTCTTC,CASSPQWDSDNEQFF
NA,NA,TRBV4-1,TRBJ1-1,TGCGCCAGCAGCCACGGACCGACAGGGAACACTGAAGCTTTCTTT,CASSHGPTGNTEAFF
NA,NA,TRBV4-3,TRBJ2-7,TGCGCCAGCAGCCAAGATCGAGGGCTATACAGGAGCTCCTACGAGCAGTACTTC,CASSQDRGLYRSSYEQYF
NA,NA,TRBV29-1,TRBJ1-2,TGCAGCGTTGAGAGAGGGGCCAATGGCTACACCTTC,CSVERGANGYTF
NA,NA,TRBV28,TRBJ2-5,TGTGCCAGCAGTCCCCCTTGGGGAGCGGCGGTGAAACAAGAGACCCAGTACTTC,CASSPPWGAAVKQETQYF
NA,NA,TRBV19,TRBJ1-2,TGTGCCAGTAGTGAGAAGAACTATGGCTACGCCTTC,CASSEKNYGYAF
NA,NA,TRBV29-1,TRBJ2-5,TGCAGCGTTGAAAAGGGATTCGGGGAGACCCAGTACTTC,CSVEKGFGETQYF
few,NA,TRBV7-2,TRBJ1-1,TGTGCCAGCAGCTTAGGTGGGGGGAGGAACACTGAAGCTTTCTTT,CASSLGGGRNTEAFF